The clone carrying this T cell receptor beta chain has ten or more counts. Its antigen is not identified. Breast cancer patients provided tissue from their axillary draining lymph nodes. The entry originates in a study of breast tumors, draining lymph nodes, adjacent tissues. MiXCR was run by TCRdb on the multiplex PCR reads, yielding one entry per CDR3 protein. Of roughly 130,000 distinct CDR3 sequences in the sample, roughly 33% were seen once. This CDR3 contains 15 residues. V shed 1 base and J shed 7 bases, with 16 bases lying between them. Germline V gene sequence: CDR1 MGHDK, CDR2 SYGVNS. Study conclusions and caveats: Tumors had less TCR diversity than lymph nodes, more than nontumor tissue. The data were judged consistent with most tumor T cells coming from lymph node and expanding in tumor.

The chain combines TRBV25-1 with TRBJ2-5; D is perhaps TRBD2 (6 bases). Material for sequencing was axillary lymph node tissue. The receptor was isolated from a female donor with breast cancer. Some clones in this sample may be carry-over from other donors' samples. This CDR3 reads CASSEFGREVGTQYF. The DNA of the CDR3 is TGTGCCAGCAGTGAATTCGGCAGGGAGGTGGGGACCCAGTACTTC.